Following are 6 T cell receptor beta chains from one sample sequenced in a study of blood T cell repertoires in COVID-19. This table comes from immunoSEQ multiplex PCR, and its TCRdb copy is limited to in-frame clones, with some not included. The repertoire has roughly 140,000 clones, about 81% of them found once; the top ten carry less than 5%. Sequenced input: peripheral blood. The receptors stem from a woman over 75 with acute or convalescent COVID-19.

J is TRBJ1-2 and V is TRBV28; 7 nucleotides align to TRBD1. CDR1 and CDR2 from the germline V gene are MDHEN and SYDVKM. There are 16 residues in the CDR3. The junction had 6 bases not matched to a gene; V was cut back by 2 bases and J by 0 bases. The DNA for the CDR3 is TGTGCCAGCAGTTTAGACCCACAGGGGCCTAACTATGGCTACACCTTC. It codes for CASSLDPQGPNYGYTF.

This rearrangement joins TRBV5-1 to TRBJ2-7; 9 bases agree with TRBD1. With V trimmed by 0 bases and J by 5 bases, 6 bases remained unmatched. The length of the CDR3 is 15 residues. Germline CDR1 and CDR2: SGHRS and YFSETQ. CDR3 sequence reads: CASSLGVDRGNEQYF. DNA of the CDR3: TGCGCCAGCAGCTTGGGGGTGGACAGGGGAAACGAGCAGTACTTC.

The V and J genes are TRBV11-3 and TRBJ1-1; TRBD1 agrees at 8 bases. Germline assignment: CDR1 SGHNT and CDR2 YENEEA. The CDR3 runs to 16 residues. V lost 4 bases to trimming and J lost 0 bases; unmatched junction nucleotides: 7. The CDR3 bases are TGTGCCAGCAGCTCCGGGACAGGCGAAATGAACACTGAAGCTTTCTTT. Translation gives CASSSGTGEMNTEAFF.

This clone was picked up one time. The CDR3 DNA follows: TGTGCCAGCTCACAGCGGGGGTCCTACAATGAGCAGTTCTTC. It is translated as CASSQRGSYNEQFF. V usage is TRBV5-4 and J usage is TRBJ2-1; 8 positions agree with TRBD2. Germline assignment: CDR1 SGHNT and CDR2 YYREEE (reference sequence). J gave up 1 base and V 7 bases, and 4 bases lay outside the gene matches. This CDR3 comprises 14 residues.

The chain carries TRBV5-1 and TRBJ2-7; 9 bases are shared with TRBD1. The germline V gene has CDR1 SGHRS and CDR2 YFSETQ. V dropped 4 bases and J dropped 1; count of bases not matched to a gene: 15. The CDR3 spans 18 residues. The CDR3 DNA follows: TGCGCCAGCAGCGAAGTTCCTCCGGGACAGGGTGGGTCCTACGAGCAGTACTTC. It yields the protein CASSEVPPGQGGSYEQYF.

This rearrangement joins TRBV5-4 to TRBJ2-7; possibly TRBD2 for D (6 bases). Trimming stripped 4 bases from V and 2 bases from J, with 16 bases between. The germline V gene encodes CDR1 SGHNT and CDR2 YYREEE (reference sequence). CDR3 size: 15 residues. In DNA, the CDR3 is TGTGCCAGCAGCCCGTTGGGAGGCCAAACCTACGAGCAGTACTTC. Protein product: CASSPLGGQTYEQYF.